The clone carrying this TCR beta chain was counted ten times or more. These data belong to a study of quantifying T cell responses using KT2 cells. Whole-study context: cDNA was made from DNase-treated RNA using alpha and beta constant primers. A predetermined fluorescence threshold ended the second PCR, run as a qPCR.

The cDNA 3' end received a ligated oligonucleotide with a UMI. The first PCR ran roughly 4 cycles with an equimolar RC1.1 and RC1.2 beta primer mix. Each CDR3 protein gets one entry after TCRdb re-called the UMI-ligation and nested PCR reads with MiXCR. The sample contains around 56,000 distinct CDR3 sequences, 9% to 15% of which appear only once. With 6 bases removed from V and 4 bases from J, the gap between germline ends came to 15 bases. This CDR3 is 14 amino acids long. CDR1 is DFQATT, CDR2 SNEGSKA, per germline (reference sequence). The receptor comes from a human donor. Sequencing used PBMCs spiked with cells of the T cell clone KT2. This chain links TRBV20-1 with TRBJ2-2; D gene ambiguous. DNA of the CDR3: TGCAGTGCCCTGTGGGCCGCCGGCACCGGGGAGCTGTTTTTT. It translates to CSALWAAGTGELFF.